Listed below are T cell receptor beta chains from one sample, sequenced in a study of shared clonotypes between healthy human individuals. Data came from immunoSEQ multiplex PCR; TCRdb stores just in-frame clones and leaves some out. The data show roughly 2,000,000 clones, 93% seen once. Sequencing was done on a sample of naive CD8+ T cells from PBMCs. All receptors come from a young man in good health. Some clones in this sample may be carry-over from other donors' samples. Both conserved end residues are part of each CDR3. Fields, in order: V gene, D gene, CDR3 length, J gene, clone size, CDR3 DNA, CDR3 protein. A D gene is named only where the DNA matches it firmly. Some rows have no size entry. The others give once, few or many, or a class for an expanded clone.

TRBV10-3	TRBD2	14	TRBJ2-7	-	TGTGCCATCAGGGGGGTAGCGGGAGAGTACGAGCAGTACTTC	CAIRGVAGEYEQYF
TRBV27	TRBD1	16	TRBJ2-7	-	TGTGCCAGCAGTTTACAGACCGGGACAGGGGACTACGAGCAGTACTTC	CASSLQTGTGDYEQYF
TRBV28	-	13	TRBJ2-2	-	TGTGCCAGCAGTTTACGGGGCACCGGGGAGCTGTTTTTT	CASSLRGTGELFF
TRBV10-2	TRBD2	16	TRBJ2-3	-	TGCGCCAGCAGCCTCATCTTAGCGGGAGGGGCAGATACGCAGTATTTT	CASSLILAGGADTQYF
TRBV6-6	-	14	TRBJ2-2	-	TGTGCCAGCAGTTACGTACAGGGCGCCGGGGAGCTGTTTTTT	CASSYVQGAGELFF
TRBV5-4	-	16	TRBJ1-2	-	TGTGCCAGCAGCCCCGGACAGCCACCCACTAACTATGGCTACACCTTC	CASSPGQPPTNYGYTF
TRBV7-6	TRBD2	17	TRBJ2-1	-	TGTGCCAGCAGCCCCAACCCTAGCGGGAATTTCCCCTTGGAGCAGTTCTTC	CASSPNPSGNFPLEQFF
TRBV7-8	-	15	TRBJ2-7	-	TGTGCCAGCAGCTTTCTGCAAGGGCCATCCTACGAGCAGTACTTC	CASSFLQGPSYEQYF
TRBV7-2	-	14	TRBJ2-3	-	TGTGCCAGCAGCTTAACAGACGGCACAGATACGCAGTATTTT	CASSLTDGTDTQYF
TRBV27	-	15	TRBJ1-2	-	TGTGCCAGCAGACTGGGCTCCCTAAGCACCCATGGCTACACCTTC	CASRLGSLSTHGYTF
TRBV6-1	-	17	TRBJ1-1	-	TGTGCCAGCAGTGGCCCTTGGGCAGGGCTCATGAACACTGAAGCTTTCTTT	CASSGPWAGLMNTEAFF
TRBV6-5	-	15	TRBJ1-4	-	TGTGCCAGCAGTTACGTACAAGCAACTAATGAAAAACTGTTTTTT	CASSYVQATNEKLFF
TRBV5-4	-	15	TRBJ2-5	-	TGTGCCAGCAGCAGCGGGCCCAGGTACCAAGAGACCCAGTACTTC	CASSSGPRYQETQYF
TRBV6-1	-	15	TRBJ1-4	-	TGTGCCAGCAATCCCCTCAGGTCGGAAGGTGAAAAACTGTTTTTT	CASNPLRSEGEKLFF
TRBV10-3	-	14	TRBJ2-5	-	TGTGCCATCAGTGATACAGGGGCGGGGGAGACCCAGTACTTC	CAISDTGAGETQYF
TRBV14	-	12	TRBJ2-5	-	TGTGCCAGCAGCCAAGATCGGAAGACCCAGTACTTC	CASSQDRKTQYF
TRBV7-8	-	15	TRBJ2-3	-	TGTGCCAGCAGCTTAGGCCGGAGTAGCACAGATACGCAGTATTTT	CASSLGRSSTDTQYF
TRBV27	TRBD2	15	TRBJ2-1	-	TGTGCCAGCAGTTCCGGGACTAGCTCCTACAATGAGCAGTTCTTC	CASSSGTSSYNEQFF
TRBV19	-	19	TRBJ1-5	-	TGTGCCAGTAGCCGTGTAAACCGAGAAGAAATTTATAGCAATCAGCCCCAGCATTTT	CASSRVNREEIYSNQPQHF
TRBV30	TRBD1	16	TRBJ1-5	few	TGTGCCTGGAGCGACCCAGACAGGGGGAGCAATCAGCCCCAGCATTTT	CAWSDPDRGSNQPQHF
TRBV19	-	13	TRBJ2-7	-	TGTGCCAGTGGGACCGGGGGAGAGTACGAGCAGTACTTC	CASGTGGEYEQYF
TRBV7-9	-	15	TRBJ1-4	-	TGTGCCAGCAGCGCCCTCCAGGGACCTAATGAAAAACTGTTTTTT	CASSALQGPNEKLFF
TRBV29-1	-	14	TRBJ2-7	once	TGCAGCGTTGAACTTCGAGGCAGGGGCTACGAGCAGTACTTC	CSVELRGRGYEQYF
TRBV28	TRBD2	16	TRBJ2-7	-	TGTGCCAGCAGTCAACACGGGACTAGAAGCTCCTACGAGCAGTACTTC	CASSQHGTRSSYEQYF
TRBV27	-	14	TRBJ2-7	-	TGTGCCAGCAGTCGGCATGAAGAGTCCTACGAGCAGTACTTC	CASSRHEESYEQYF
TRBV27	-	17	TRBJ1-5	-	TGTGCCAAAGACGAAGGGACTCGGTCGTGCAACAATCAGCCCCAGCATTTT	CAKDEGTRSCNNQPQHF
TRBV11-2	TRBD2	18	TRBJ2-1	once	TGTGCCAGCAGCCTAAAGACTAGCGGGAGGGTGGCCTACAATGAGCAGTTCTTC	CASSLKTSGRVAYNEQFF
TRBV7-6	-	14	TRBJ2-3	-	TGTGCCAGCAGCCCAAGCACAGGCACAGATACGCAGTATTTT	CASSPSTGTDTQYF
TRBV28	TRBD2	15	TRBJ2-1	-	TGTGCCAGCAGTGGGGTGACTAGCCCCTACAATGAGCAGTTCTTC	CASSGVTSPYNEQFF
TRBV7-2	TRBD1	15	TRBJ2-2	-	TGTGCCAGCAGCTTCAGGGGGCAGGAGGGCGGGGAGCTGTTTTTT	CASSFRGQEGGELFF
TRBV27	-	14	TRBJ1-1	-	TGTGCCAGCAGTTTATCGGGGGCTTTCGCTGAAGCTTTCTTT	CASSLSGAFAEAFF
TRBV30	-	12	TRBJ1-2	-	TGTGCCTGGACCCCGGAGGGGTATGGCTACACCTTC	CAWTPEGYGYTF
TRBV7-3	-	14	TRBJ2-3	-	TGTGCCAGCAGCTTTGGGGGGAGCACAGATACGCAGTATTTT	CASSFGGSTDTQYF
TRBV4-1	TRBD2	16	TRBJ2-2	-	TGCGCCAGCAGCCAAGGCACGGGACTAGCTTCCGGGGAGCTGTTTTTT	CASSQGTGLASGELFF
TRBV28	-	15	TRBJ1-5	once	TGTGCCAGCAGTTTTCCGGGGGAGACCGATCAGCCCCAGCATTTT	CASSFPGETDQPQHF
TRBV9	-	15	TRBJ2-3	-	TGTGCCAGCAGCGCCTCAGGGGTCCCCACAGATACGCAGTATTTT	CASSASGVPTDTQYF
TRBV29-1	-	14	TRBJ2-2	-	TGCAGCGTTGGGGGGACGGATAACACCGGGGAGCTGTTTTTT	CSVGGTDNTGELFF
TRBV4-3	-	19	TRBJ2-4	once	TGCGCCAGCAGCCAAGACCAACCCCTCGGGGTGGGGTCCAAAAACATTCAGTACTTC	CASSQDQPLGVGSKNIQYF
TRBV7-8	-	18	TRBJ2-1	-	TGTGCCAGCAGCCTGGGGGGGGCTGGACGCCGAAGAGATAATGAGCAGTTCTTC	CASSLGGAGRRRDNEQFF
TRBV6-5	TRBD1	15	TRBJ2-2	-	TGTGCCAGCAGGGCCGCCGGCGGACAGGCCGGGGAGCTGTTTTTT	CASRAAGGQAGELFF
TRBV28	-	13	TRBJ1-1	-	TGTGCCAGCAGTTTACGCGTCCCTACTGAAGCTTTCTTT	CASSLRVPTEAFF
TRBV5-8	-	11	TRBJ2-7	-	TGTGCCAGCAGCTCTCCCTACGAGCAGTACTTC	CASSSPYEQYF
TRBV6-5	-	15	TRBJ2-2	-	TGTGCCAGCAGTTACCCTTCGAGCCCCACCGGGGAGCTGTTTTTT	CASSYPSSPTGELFF
TRBV28	TRBD2	19	TRBJ2-1	once	TGTGCCAGCAGTTCTGACAGGGATCTACTAGCGGGAACCTACAATGAGCAGTTCTTC	CASSSDRDLLAGTYNEQFF
TRBV28	-	13	TRBJ1-3	-	TGTGCCAGTTTAGGGGGTCGAGGAAACACCATATATTTT	CASLGGRGNTIYF
TRBV4-2	TRBD1	17	TRBJ2-3	-	TGTGCCAGCAGCCATATCGGGACAGCGTCCAATGCAGATACGCAGTATTTT	CASSHIGTASNADTQYF
TRBV28	-	15	TRBJ2-1	-	TGTGCCAGCAGCCCACCCGGGGTGGCGTACAATGAGCAGTTCTTC	CASSPPGVAYNEQFF
TRBV5-6	TRBD1	15	TRBJ1-1	-	TGTGCCAGCAGCTTATACAGGGGCCTGAACACTGAAGCTTTCTTT	CASSLYRGLNTEAFF
TRBV27	-	15	TRBJ2-7	-	TGTGCCAGCAGTTTAGCCGTCTCGACCTCCTACGAGCAGTACTTC	CASSLAVSTSYEQYF
TRBV5-4	TRBD1	15	TRBJ2-7	few	TGTGCCAGCAGCCTACCGGGACAGGGATCCTACGAGCAGTACTTC	CASSLPGQGSYEQYF
TRBV5-5	-	13	TRBJ2-7	-	TGTGCCAGCAGCCCAACTCTGAAGGGCGAGCAGTACTTC	CASSPTLKGEQYF